This is a list of T cell receptor beta chains from one sample in a study of beta chain features in type 1 diabetes. The protocol was immunoSEQ multiplex PCR, while the TCRdb copy is restricted to in-frame clones and leaves out a portion. In the table there are 200,000 to 300,000 clones, around 21% of which are singletons. The sequencing sample was made of naive CD4+ T cells from blood. These receptors all stem from a middle-aged woman with type 1 diabetes. CDR3s include the opening cysteine and the closing phenylalanine or tryptophan. A D gene is named only where the DNA matches it firmly. Only some rows state a clone size, as once, few, many or a class for expanded clones.

CDR3 protein: CASSQGQGANEKLFF; CDR3 DNA: TGTGCCAGCAGCCAAGGACAGGGCGCTAATGAAAAACTGTTTTTT; CDR3 length: 15; D gene: TRBD1; clone size: -; V gene: TRBV4-2; J gene: TRBJ1-4
CDR3 protein: CASSQRGLAGKETQYF; CDR3 DNA: TGTGCCAGCAGCCAACGGGGACTAGCGGGAAAGGAGACCCAGTACTTC; CDR3 length: 16; D gene: TRBD2; clone size: few; V gene: TRBV5-6; J gene: TRBJ2-5
CDR3 protein: CASSWDRGGTEAFF; CDR3 DNA: TGTGCCAGCAGTTGGGACAGGGGAGGGACTGAAGCTTTCTTT; CDR3 length: 14; D gene: TRBD1; clone size: few; V gene: TRBV2; J gene: TRBJ1-1
CDR3 protein: CASSLDGTGEQYF; CDR3 DNA: TGTGCCAGCAGCTTAGACGGGACTGGGGAGCAGTACTTC; CDR3 length: 13; D gene: -; clone size: -; V gene: TRBV6-5; J gene: TRBJ2-7
CDR3 protein: CASSYFSAHPDTQYF; CDR3 DNA: TGTGCCAGCAGTTACTTTAGCGCACATCCGGATACGCAGTATTTT; CDR3 length: 15; D gene: -; clone size: -; V gene: TRBV6-5; J gene: TRBJ2-3
CDR3 protein: CASSVEGHKNTEAFF; CDR3 DNA: TGTGCCAGCAGCGTAGAGGGACATAAGAACACTGAAGCTTTCTTT; CDR3 length: 15; D gene: -; clone size: few; V gene: TRBV9; J gene: TRBJ1-1
CDR3 protein: CASSPFQGSNQPQHF; CDR3 DNA: TGTGCCAGCAGCCCCTTTCAGGGGAGCAATCAGCCCCAGCATTTT; CDR3 length: 15; D gene: -; clone size: few; V gene: TRBV7-9; J gene: TRBJ1-5
CDR3 protein: CASSSMGSSTDTQYF; CDR3 DNA: TGTGCCAGCAGCTCCATGGGCTCTAGCACAGATACGCAGTATTTT; CDR3 length: 15; D gene: -; clone size: -; V gene: TRBV7-3; J gene: TRBJ2-3
CDR3 protein: CASSLGSHPGINEQFF; CDR3 DNA: TGTGCCAGCAGCTTGGGGTCGCACCCGGGAATTAATGAGCAGTTCTTC; CDR3 length: 16; D gene: -; clone size: few; V gene: TRBV11-1; J gene: TRBJ2-1
CDR3 protein: CASRPGAGAAYNEQFF; CDR3 DNA: TGTGCCAGCCGCCCAGGTGCGGGAGCGGCCTACAATGAGCAGTTCTTC; CDR3 length: 16; D gene: TRBD2; clone size: few; V gene: TRBV7-3; J gene: TRBJ2-1
CDR3 protein: CAWSVYTLVREQFF; CDR3 DNA: TGTGCCTGGAGTGTGTATACCCTAGTACGGGAGCAGTTCTTC; CDR3 length: 14; D gene: -; clone size: few; V gene: TRBV30; J gene: TRBJ2-1
CDR3 protein: CSVARTDAYNEQFF; CDR3 DNA: TGCAGCGTCGCCCGGACAGATGCCTACAATGAGCAGTTCTTC; CDR3 length: 14; D gene: -; clone size: few; V gene: TRBV29-1; J gene: TRBJ2-1
CDR3 protein: CASSLKGAGYGYTF; CDR3 DNA: TGTGCCAGCAGTTTAAAGGGGGCAGGCTATGGCTACACCTTC; CDR3 length: 14; D gene: TRBD1; clone size: few; V gene: TRBV27; J gene: TRBJ1-2
CDR3 protein: CSVRTDRTDTQYF; CDR3 DNA: TGCAGCGTTCGGACTGACCGCACAGATACGCAGTATTTT; CDR3 length: 13; D gene: -; clone size: few; V gene: TRBV29-1; J gene: TRBJ2-3
CDR3 protein: CASSQAGYGYTF; CDR3 DNA: TGTGCCAGCAGCCAGGCAGGGTATGGCTACACCTTC; CDR3 length: 12; D gene: -; clone size: few; V gene: TRBV4-2; J gene: TRBJ1-2
CDR3 protein: CASSFSLQETQYF; CDR3 DNA: TGTGCCAGCAGTTTTAGCCTTCAAGAGACCCAGTACTTC; CDR3 length: 13; D gene: -; clone size: few; V gene: TRBV28; J gene: TRBJ2-5
CDR3 protein: CSVGTGGTSNEKLFF; CDR3 DNA: TGCAGCGTGGGGACAGGGGGCACGTCTAATGAAAAACTGTTTTTT; CDR3 length: 15; D gene: TRBD1; clone size: -; V gene: TRBV29-1; J gene: TRBJ1-4
CDR3 protein: CSLLAGNTEAFF; CDR3 DNA: TGCAGCCTCCTCGCAGGGAACACTGAAGCTTTCTTT; CDR3 length: 12; D gene: -; clone size: -; V gene: TRBV29-1; J gene: TRBJ1-1
CDR3 protein: CASSAGDITYEQYF; CDR3 DNA: TGTGCCAGCAGCGCGGGGGACATAACCTACGAGCAGTACTTC; CDR3 length: 14; D gene: -; clone size: -; V gene: TRBV5-4; J gene: TRBJ2-7
CDR3 protein: CSVEMTGDYGYTF; CDR3 DNA: TGCAGCGTTGAGATGACAGGGGACTATGGCTACACCTTC; CDR3 length: 13; D gene: TRBD1; clone size: -; V gene: TRBV29-1; J gene: TRBJ1-2
CDR3 protein: CASSFQGNTDTQYF; CDR3 DNA: TGCGCCAGCAGCTTTCAGGGGAACACAGATACGCAGTATTTT; CDR3 length: 14; D gene: -; clone size: -; V gene: TRBV5-1; J gene: TRBJ2-3
CDR3 protein: CASSSATGETQYF; CDR3 DNA: TGTGCCAGCAGCTCGGCGACAGGGGAGACCCAGTACTTC; CDR3 length: 13; D gene: TRBD1; clone size: few; V gene: TRBV7-2; J gene: TRBJ2-5
CDR3 protein: CSAGQGTGEQYF; CDR3 DNA: TGCAGCGCCGGACAGGGGACGGGGGAGCAGTACTTC; CDR3 length: 12; D gene: TRBD1; clone size: few; V gene: TRBV29-1; J gene: TRBJ2-7
CDR3 protein: CASSSLAGGSRYEQYF; CDR3 DNA: TGTGCCAGCAGCTCATTAGCGGGAGGGAGTCGGTACGAGCAGTACTTC; CDR3 length: 16; D gene: TRBD2; clone size: few; V gene: TRBV11-2; J gene: TRBJ2-7
CDR3 protein: CASSPTGSGANVLTF; CDR3 DNA: TGCGCCAGCAGCCCAACAGGGTCTGGGGCCAACGTCCTGACTTTC; CDR3 length: 15; D gene: -; clone size: few; V gene: TRBV5-1; J gene: TRBJ2-6
CDR3 protein: CASSLEGTSVFFYEQYF; CDR3 DNA: TGTGCCAGCAGCTTAGAAGGGACTAGCGTCTTCTTCTACGAGCAGTACTTC; CDR3 length: 17; D gene: TRBD2; clone size: few; V gene: TRBV7-2; J gene: TRBJ2-7
CDR3 protein: CASSQVRVGEQYF; CDR3 DNA: TGTGCCAGCAGCCAAGTCAGGGTGGGCGAGCAGTACTTC; CDR3 length: 13; D gene: -; clone size: few; V gene: TRBV14; J gene: TRBJ2-7
CDR3 protein: CASSHLQETQYF; CDR3 DNA: TGTGCCAGCAGTCACCTACAAGAGACCCAGTACTTC; CDR3 length: 12; D gene: -; clone size: few; V gene: TRBV6-5; J gene: TRBJ2-5
CDR3 protein: CASSQAVGAGRAGELFF; CDR3 DNA: TGCGCCAGCAGCCAAGCCGTTGGGGCAGGGAGGGCCGGGGAGCTGTTTTTT; CDR3 length: 17; D gene: TRBD2; clone size: once; V gene: TRBV4-3; J gene: TRBJ2-2
CDR3 protein: CASSFQGGSSYEQYF; CDR3 DNA: TGTGCCAGCAGCTTCCAAGGCGGGAGCTCCTACGAGCAGTACTTC; CDR3 length: 15; D gene: TRBD2; clone size: few; V gene: TRBV7-9; J gene: TRBJ2-7
CDR3 protein: CASRGVALYGYTF; CDR3 DNA: TGTGCCAGCAGAGGTGTAGCGCTGTATGGCTACACCTTC; CDR3 length: 13; D gene: -; clone size: -; V gene: TRBV2; J gene: TRBJ1-2
CDR3 protein: CASSPSGLSSYEQYF; CDR3 DNA: TGTGCCAGCAGCCCTAGCGGTTTAAGCTCCTACGAGCAGTACTTC; CDR3 length: 15; D gene: TRBD2; clone size: few; V gene: TRBV7-2; J gene: TRBJ2-7
CDR3 protein: CASSVGPAYEQYF; CDR3 DNA: TGTGCCAGCAGCGTAGGTCCGGCCTACGAGCAGTACTTC; CDR3 length: 13; D gene: -; clone size: few; V gene: TRBV9; J gene: TRBJ2-7
CDR3 protein: CASSPDSGRAYEQYF; CDR3 DNA: TGCGCCAGCAGCCCCGACTCCGGGAGGGCCTACGAGCAGTACTTC; CDR3 length: 15; D gene: TRBD2; clone size: -; V gene: TRBV4-1; J gene: TRBJ2-7
CDR3 protein: CASSLGGQGYNQPQHF; CDR3 DNA: TGTGCCAGCAGCTTGGGGGGACAGGGCTACAATCAGCCCCAGCATTTT; CDR3 length: 16; D gene: TRBD1; clone size: -; V gene: TRBV5-6; J gene: TRBJ1-5
CDR3 protein: CASLTTRDSGNTIYF; CDR3 DNA: TGTGCCAGCTTAACCACCCGGGACAGCGGAAACACCATATATTTT; CDR3 length: 15; D gene: TRBD1; clone size: -; V gene: TRBV18; J gene: TRBJ1-3
CDR3 protein: CATSRPGTGEDIQYF; CDR3 DNA: TGTGCCACCAGCAGACCCGGGACAGGGGAGGACATTCAGTACTTC; CDR3 length: 15; D gene: TRBD1; clone size: -; V gene: TRBV15; J gene: TRBJ2-4
CDR3 protein: CASSQETTDTDTQYF; CDR3 DNA: TGCGCCAGCAGCCAAGAGACGACTGACACAGATACGCAGTATTTT; CDR3 length: 15; D gene: -; clone size: few; V gene: TRBV4-1; J gene: TRBJ2-3
CDR3 protein: CASSSTWGPETQYF; CDR3 DNA: TGTGCCAGCAGCTCCACATGGGGGCCAGAGACCCAGTACTTC; CDR3 length: 14; D gene: -; clone size: -; V gene: TRBV5-4; J gene: TRBJ2-5
CDR3 protein: CASSVEEGHTEAFF; CDR3 DNA: TGTGCCAGCAGTGTTGAGGAGGGACACACTGAAGCTTTCTTT; CDR3 length: 14; D gene: -; clone size: -; V gene: TRBV6-4; J gene: TRBJ1-1
CDR3 protein: CASSADRRATNEKLFF; CDR3 DNA: TGTGCCAGCAGCGCGGACAGGAGGGCAACTAATGAAAAACTGTTTTTT; CDR3 length: 16; D gene: TRBD1; clone size: few; V gene: TRBV9; J gene: TRBJ1-4
CDR3 protein: CAWTSGREGTQYF; CDR3 DNA: TGTGCCTGGACTAGCGGGAGGGAGGGAACCCAGTACTTC; CDR3 length: 13; D gene: TRBD2; clone size: -; V gene: TRBV30; J gene: TRBJ2-5
CDR3 protein: CASSASGQFQETQYF; CDR3 DNA: TGTGCCAGCAGCGCCTCCGGACAGTTCCAAGAGACCCAGTACTTC; CDR3 length: 15; D gene: -; clone size: -; V gene: TRBV9; J gene: TRBJ2-5
CDR3 protein: CASSLDSSGANVLTF; CDR3 DNA: TGTGCCAGCAGCTTAGACAGCTCTGGGGCCAACGTCCTGACTTTC; CDR3 length: 15; D gene: -; clone size: -; V gene: TRBV7-3; J gene: TRBJ2-6
CDR3 protein: CSVRTGDTEAFF; CDR3 DNA: TGCAGCGTGCGGACAGGGGACACTGAAGCTTTCTTT; CDR3 length: 12; D gene: TRBD1; clone size: few; V gene: TRBV29-1; J gene: TRBJ1-1
CDR3 protein: CSVGVGRGTDTQYF; CDR3 DNA: TGCAGCGTTGGGGTTGGCAGGGGCACAGATACGCAGTATTTT; CDR3 length: 14; D gene: -; clone size: few; V gene: TRBV29-1; J gene: TRBJ2-3
CDR3 protein: CASSFSGGSTEAFF; CDR3 DNA: TGTGCCAGCAGTTTTTCAGGAGGAAGCACTGAAGCTTTCTTT; CDR3 length: 14; D gene: -; clone size: once; V gene: TRBV6-5; J gene: TRBJ1-1
CDR3 protein: CASTGQGVAYEQYF; CDR3 DNA: TGTGCCAGCACGGGACAGGGGGTGGCCTACGAGCAGTACTTC; CDR3 length: 14; D gene: TRBD1; clone size: -; V gene: TRBV2; J gene: TRBJ2-7
CDR3 protein: CASTKTGINQPQHF; CDR3 DNA: TGTGCCAGCACTAAAACAGGGATCAATCAGCCCCAGCATTTT; CDR3 length: 14; D gene: -; clone size: few; V gene: TRBV2; J gene: TRBJ1-5
CDR3 protein: CASSLPQGGYTF; CDR3 DNA: TGTGCCAGCAGCTTACCACAGGGGGGCTACACCTTC; CDR3 length: 12; D gene: TRBD1; clone size: few; V gene: TRBV7-9; J gene: TRBJ1-2